The 30 T cell receptor beta chains below all came from one sample that was sequenced in a study of human T cells and chemical hapten exposure. TCRdb re-called the RACE reads with MiXCR, one entry per CDR3 protein. The sample gives 280,000 or so distinct CDR3 sequences, 7.5% to 9% of which show up once; more than 1% is in the top ten. Time point defined: pre-sensitization, week 0. As for treatment: therapeutic diphenylcyclopropenone sensitization with weekly scalp DPC. Specimen: whole blood, collected in connection with sensitization to the hapten diphenylcyclopropenone (DPC). The source is a man aged 18 to 30 with alopecia areata. Some clones in this sample may be carry-over from other donors' samples.

This clonotype was seen a few times. The chain links TRBV7-6 to TRBJ2-1; tentatively, D is TRBD1 (6 bases). The germline CDR1 and CDR2 sequences are SGHVS and FNYEAQ. The CDR3 loop spans 16 amino acids. V was clipped by 3 bases and J by 1 base, with 13 bases between them. The CDR3, as DNA: TGTGCCAGCAGCTTTATTACAGGGTTGTCCTACAATGAGCAGTTCTTC. It specifies CASSFITGLSYNEQFF.

CDR3 DNA: TGTGCCAGCAGCTACAGCCGGGACAGAGATCAGCCCCAGCATTTT. Translation: CASSYSRDRDQPQHF. The chain has TRBV7-9 and TRBJ1-5, with 7 bases that match TRBD1. V trimming: 4 bases; J trimming: 5 bases; junction bases outside the gene matches: 8. CDR1 and CDR2 (germline): SEHNR, FQNEAQ (reference sequence). The CDR3 has 15 residues.

This clonotype occurred a few times. The chain couples TRBV2 to TRBJ2-5, with TRBD1 as a possible D gene (6 bases). Germline V gene sequence: CDR1 SNHLY, CDR2 FYNNEI. Trimming left V 9 bases short and J 2 bases short, with 7 bases between. This CDR3 has 11 amino acids. The CDR3 reads CARQGQETQYF. In DNA form, the CDR3 reads TGTGCCAGACAGGGACAAGAGACCCAGTACTTC.

The chain is built from TRBV11-3 and TRBJ2-2, with D hard to call. The CDR3 contains 13 residues. Trimming removed 3 bases from V and 8 bases from J, with 10 bases in between. Germline CDR1 SGHNT, CDR2 YENEEA. CDR3 DNA: TGTGCCAGCAGCTTCTCAGAGGCAGGGGAGCTGTTTTTT. Translated: CASSFSEAGELFF.

This rearrangement joins TRBV4-3 to TRBJ2-7; the D gene is possibly TRBD1 (5 bases). CDR1 is LGHNA, CDR2 YSLEER, per germline. The V and J ends lost 0 bases and 2 bases respectively, with 14 bases between them. This CDR3 region has 16 residues. CDR3 loop: CASSQEVVQGPYEQYF. Here the CDR3 DNA reads TGCGCCAGCAGCCAAGAAGTGGTCCAGGGTCCCTACGAGCAGTACTTC.

This clonotype has a handful of counts. The chain combines TRBV4-3 with TRBJ2-2; D is ambiguous. CDR3 length: 15 amino acids. The V gene lost 0 bases and the J gene lost 3 bases, with 8 bases spanning the gap. Looked up from germline, CDR1 is LGHNA and CDR2 is YSLEER. The CDR3 bases are TGCGCCAGCAGCCAAGATCTCCTTGACACCGGGGAGCTGTTTTTT. It translates to CASSQDLLDTGELFF.

A few counts support this clonotype. The V and J genes are TRBV7-9 and TRBJ2-3; the D gene is possibly TRBD1 (5 bases). The CDR3 sequence is 14 residues long. The V gene's germline CDR1 is SEHNR and CDR2 FQNEAQ (reference sequence). V was cut by 5 bases and J by 6 bases, with 15 bases left in between. The CDR3 coding sequence is TGTGCCAGCAGCCGGACATCCGAGCAGGATACGCAGTATTTT. Protein sequence: CASSRTSEQDTQYF.

The chain employs TRBV11-2 and TRBJ2-2; D remains unclear. CDR1 and CDR2 (germline): SGHAT, FQNNGV. V lost 5 bases and J 0 bases, leaving 10 bases between the germline ends. The CDR3 contains 15 residues. CDR3 residues: CASSQAVTNTGELFF. The CDR3 nucleotides are TGTGCCAGCAGCCAGGCAGTCACGAACACCGGGGAGCTGTTTTTT.

The chain uses TRBV20-1 and TRBJ1-5, with D hard to call. Germline CDR1 reads DFQATT; CDR2 reads SNEGSKA (reference sequence). Trimming removed 4 bases at V and 4 bases at J, with 8 bases between. The CDR3 consists of 12 residues. The CDR3 reads CSAILDNQPQHF. The CDR3 DNA sequence: TGCAGTGCTATTCTCGATAATCAGCCCCAGCATTTT.

This chain connects TRBV10-3 to TRBJ2-2; D is undetermined. V lost 6 bases to trimming and J lost 7 bases, with 15 bases between them. The germline CDR1 and CDR2 sequences are ENHRY and SYGVKD. The CDR3 is 14 residues long. The CDR3 DNA is TGTGCCATCAGGCCCCCCGAAAGGAACGGGGAGCTGTTTTTT. It codes for CAIRPPERNGELFF.

This clonotype was counted ten times or more. V gene TRBV28 combines with J gene TRBJ2-2, with 8 bases aligning to TRBD2. Germline V gives CDR1 MDHEN, CDR2 SYDVKM. V was clipped by 6 bases and J by 3 bases; unmatched bases: 9. The CDR3 covers 16 residues. CDR3 nucleotides: TGTGCCAGCAGGGTGCCCCGGGGGGGCGACACCGGGGAGCTGTTTTTT. Protein sequence: CASRVPRGGDTGELFF.

The chain combines TRBV14 with TRBJ1-2; D is undetermined. Germline values: CDR1 SGHDN, CDR2 FVKESK. The CDR3 has 14 residues. Trimming stripped 1 base from V and 5 bases from J, with 11 bases between. The CDR3 nucleotides read TGTGCCAGCAGCCAAGGCAGGACTACTTATGGCTACACCTTC. It is translated as CASSQGRTTYGYTF.

The rearrangement uses TRBV7-2 and TRBJ1-1; D possibly corresponds to TRBD1 (6 bases). Germline loops: CDR1 SGHTA, CDR2 FQGNSA. The V end lost 1 base, the J end lost 1 base, and 13 bases lay between the germline ends. The CDR3 covers 16 residues. The CDR3 DNA sequence: TGTGCCAGCAGCTTAGGCCGCCAGGGGCGGAACACTGAAGCTTTCTTT. This translates into CASSLGRQGRNTEAFF.

This clonotype came up many times. The gene calls are TRBV20-1 and TRBJ1-5, with a weak D call TRBD1 (5 bases). Germline CDR1 and CDR2: DFQATT and SNEGSKA (reference sequence). The V gene lost 4 bases and the J gene lost 15 bases, with 16 bases spanning the gap. This CDR3 has 11 residues. In DNA form, the CDR3 reads TGCAGTGCTAACCGGGACCCCGAATGGCATTTT. Amino acid sequence: CSANRDPEWHF.

The chain joins TRBV10-3 to TRBJ1-1; TRBD1 agrees at 7 bases. Germline V gene data show CDR1 as ENHRY and CDR2 as SYGVKD. V shed 6 bases, J shed 9 bases, and the junction held 10 bases outside the gene matches. The CDR3 sequence is 13 residues long. The CDR3 DNA reads as TGTGCCATCAGATCTGGGGGGGACAGCAAAGCTTTCTTT. Translation gives CAIRSGGDSKAFF.

The V and J genes are TRBV12-3 or TRBV12-4 and TRBJ2-4, with a possible D match to TRBD2 (5 bases). Trimming removed 5 bases from V and 0 bases from J, with 8 bases in between. CDR3 size: 14 residues. CDR3 loop: CASSTGIAKNIQYF. The CDR3, as DNA: TGTGCCAGCAGTACCGGGATAGCCAAAAACATTCAGTACTTC.

This chain joins TRBV10-3 and TRBJ1-6; D is undetermined. Germline CDR1 is ENHRY and CDR2 is SYGVKD. The CDR3 runs to 16 residues. Trimming took 4 bases from V and 4 from J, leaving 14 bases between them. CDR3 sequence (DNA): TGTGCCATCAGTGGCGTCAGGCTAACGTATAATTCACCCCTCCACTTT. As protein: CAISGVRLTYNSPLHF.

This rearrangement joins TRBV11-2 to TRBJ1-6; D not certain. Trimming left V 6 bases short and J 9 bases short, with 15 bases between. The CDR3 contains 14 residues. Germline loops: CDR1 SGHAT, CDR2 FQNNGV. CDR3 coding DNA: TGTGCCAGCAGGAATCCCTGGGCCGCTTCACCCCTCCACTTT. The encoded protein is CASRNPWAASPLHF.

This clonotype was detected a few times. The chain joins TRBV20-1 to TRBJ2-7, with TRBD1 as a possible D gene (5 bases). CDR1 and CDR2 (germline): DFQATT, SNEGSKA (reference sequence). The CDR3 runs 13 residues. CDR3: CRADINPSYEQYF. In nucleotides, the CDR3 is TGCAGGGCGGACATAAACCCCTCCTACGAGCAGTACTTC.

This clonotype was recorded once. V is TRBV7-2 and J is TRBJ1-1, with D possibly TRBD1 on 5 matching bases. Trimming shortened V by 0 bases and J by 4 bases, and 9 bases separated the two germline ends. CDR1 and CDR2 from the germline V gene are SGHTA and FQGNSA. The CDR3 contains 14 residues. CDR3 bases: TGTGCCAGCAGCTTAGCCGCAGGGCGCACTGAAGCTTTCTTT. Protein: CASSLAAGRTEAFF.

This clonotype was seen a few times. The chain couples TRBV28 to TRBJ2-7, with 7 bases matching TRBD1. Trimming at V came to 0 bases and at J to 3 bases, leaving 5 bases not matched to a gene. The length of the CDR3 is 15 residues. Germline CDR1 is MDHEN and CDR2 is SYDVKM. Here the CDR3 DNA reads TGTGCCAGCAGTTTATGGTCGACAGGGATCTACGAGCAGTACTTC. The encoded protein is CASSLWSTGIYEQYF.

This clonotype appeared a few times. The V and J genes are TRBV7-7 and TRBJ2-5, with D possibly TRBD1 on 6 matching bases. CDR1 and CDR2 from the germline V gene are SSHAT and FNYEAQ (reference sequence). The ends were cut back, 2 bases at V and 4 bases at J, with 8 bases in the middle. The CDR3 extends over 13 amino acids. In DNA, the CDR3 is TGTGCCAGCAGCTTATTACAGGGAGAGACCCAGTACTTC. This codes for CASSLLQGETQYF. The variable domain in full, completed from reference TRBV7-7 and TRBJ2-5, reads GAGVSQSPRYKVTKRGQDVTLRCDPISSHATLYWYQQALGQGPEFLTYFNYEAQPDKSGLPSDRFSAERPEGSISTLTIQRTEQRDSAMYRCASSLLQGETQYFGPGTRLLVL.

The chain carries TRBV2 and TRBJ1-1, with a possible D match to TRBD1 (5 bases). Germline CDR1 and CDR2: SNHLY and FYNNEI. This CDR3 has 13 amino acids. Trimming took off 11 bases at V and 3 bases at J, with 16 bases between the two ends. The CDR3 protein is CAARQEGDTEAFF. The CDR3, as DNA: TGTGCCGCCAGGCAGGAAGGGGACACTGAAGCTTTCTTT.

This chain joins TRBV5-1 and TRBJ2-5; a possible D gene is TRBD1 (5 bases). Trimming took 1 base from V and 0 from J, leaving 7 bases between them. The germline CDR1 and CDR2 sequences are SGHRS and YFSETQ. The CDR3 consists of 14 residues. The CDR3 loop reads CASSLIQDQETQYF. In DNA, the CDR3 is TGCGCCAGCAGCTTGATACAGGACCAAGAGACCCAGTACTTC.

The rearrangement joins TRBV20-1 to TRBJ2-7, with TRBD1 matching 7 bases. Germline-derived CDR1 and CDR2 are DFQATT and SNEGSKA (reference sequence). The CDR3 sequence is 13 residues long. Losses at the gene ends were 3 bases for V and 3 bases for J; bases not matched to a gene: 5. In DNA, the CDR3 is TGCAGTGCTAGTAAGACAGGGCACTACGAGCAGTACTTC. Translating it yields CSASKTGHYEQYF.

This clonotype was detected ten times or more. V usage is TRBV4-1 and J usage is TRBJ1-2; D perhaps matches TRBD1 (5 bases). Per germline, CDR1 MGHRA and CDR2 YSYEKL. The CDR3 contains 19 residues. V lost 4 bases and J 1 base, leaving 25 bases between the germline ends. The CDR3 DNA reads as TGCGCCAGCAGCCCCACGTTAACAGGAATGTCCAGGAGTAACTATGGCTACACCTTC. As protein: CASSPTLTGMSRSNYGYTF.

This chain joins TRBV12-3 or TRBV12-4 and TRBJ1-5; D unresolved. V lost 4 bases and J 3 bases, leaving 4 bases between the germline ends. The CDR3 loop spans 12 amino acids. The CDR3 sequence: CASSWANQPQHF. The CDR3 DNA reads as TGTGCCAGCAGTTGGGCCAATCAGCCCCAGCATTTT.

This clonotype was seen a few times. The chain carries TRBV7-6 and TRBJ1-5; D not certain. The CDR3 has 13 residues. Germline V gene lookup returns CDR1 SGHVS and CDR2 FNYEAQ. V dropped 2 bases and J dropped 5 bases, with 7 bases sitting between them. For the CDR3, the DNA is TGTGCCAGCAGCTTATTTCGGGATCAGCCCCAGCATTTT. Encoded protein: CASSLFRDQPQHF.

The chain carries TRBV4-3 and TRBJ2-2; 11 bases agree with TRBD1. Germline loops: CDR1 LGHNA, CDR2 YSLEER. The CDR3 runs to 17 residues. Germline trimming cut 0 bases from V and 10 bases from J; bases unmatched to any gene: 10. The chain's CDR3 is CASSQDRRTGGFSELFF. The CDR3 coding sequence is TGCGCCAGCAGCCAAGATCGAAGGACAGGGGGCTTTTCGGAGCTGTTTTTT.

In its sample, this clonotype was seen a few times. The chain joins TRBV7-9 to TRBJ2-5; a weak D match, TRBD2 (5 bases). The germline V gene has CDR1 SEHNR and CDR2 FQNEAQ (reference sequence). Trimming shortened V by 6 bases and J by 3 bases, and 14 bases separated the two germline ends. The CDR3 loop spans 14 amino acids. Here the CDR3 reads CASSIRSGKETQYF. Here the CDR3 DNA reads TGTGCCAGCAGTATCAGGAGCGGTAAAGAGACCCAGTACTTC. Drawing the rest from reference TRBV7-9 and TRBJ2-5, the complete variable domain is DTGVSQNPRHKITKRGQNVTFRCDPISEHNRLYWYRQTLGQGPEFLTYFQNEAQLEKSRLLSDRFSAERPKGSFSTLEIQRTEQGDSAMYLCASSIRSGKETQYFGPGTRLLVL.